This T cell receptor beta chain derives from a study of blood T cell repertoires in COVID-19. Participants' reported clinical history set cohort assignment. Each recovered donor of Cohort 3 presented with two negative PCRs, clearance, or symptom resolution. This clone is a singleton in its sample. Original processing methods: For nucleated cells, counts were estimated from reference gene primer amplification. The assay was immunoSEQ multiplex PCR, and TCRdb's table has in-frame clones only and misses some. The V and J calls and clone size are taken from that table; D and trimming were inferred from the DNA. The repertoire has over 350,000 clones, more than 70% of them found once; the top ten carry more than 1%. Material: PBMCs or T cells enriched from blood (not recorded which). The clonotype was recovered from a woman under 30 who had recovered from COVID-19.

The CDR3 bases are TGTGCCAGCTCACCCGAGTATAGCAATCAGCCCCAGCATTTT. It specifies CASSPEYSNQPQHF. V is TRBV18 and J is TRBJ1-5; D ambiguous. V was clipped by 3 bases and J by 0 bases, with 6 bases between them. This CDR3 is 14 amino acids long. Germline CDR1 reads KGHSH; CDR2 reads LQKENI.